One and the same sample provided the 3 T cell receptor beta chains below, sequenced in a study of OX40 agonist ivuxolimab in advanced cancers. Produced via immunoSEQ multiplex PCR; TCRdb's table is partial and in-frame only. The sample holds 77,000 or so clones, under 80% seen once. Specimen: CD4+ or CD8+ T cells sorted from blood, collected in a trial of the OX40 agonist ivuxolimab. Receptors were obtained from an adult with an advanced solid tumor such as melanoma, head and neck, liver or kidney cancer.

J is TRBJ1-1 and V is TRBV6-6, with D unclear. CDR1 is MNHNY, CDR2 SVGAGI, per germline (reference sequence). CDR3 length: 14 amino acids. The V end lost 0 bases, the J end lost 3 bases, and 8 bases lay between the germline ends. DNA for the CDR3: TGTGCCAGCAGTTACTCGATGAGGGACACTGAAGCTTTCTTT. This sequence encodes CASSYSMRDTEAFF.

This sequence joins TRBV2 and TRBJ2-1; D remains unclear. CDR3 length equals 11 residues. Trimming took off 8 bases at V and 9 bases at J, with 11 bases between the two ends. Germline CDR1 reads SNHLY; CDR2 reads FYNNEI. CDR3 loop: CASFTESEQFF. The CDR3 coding sequence is TGTGCCAGCTTCACAGAATCTGAGCAGTTCTTC.

The V and J genes are TRBV7-6 and TRBJ1-3, with a possible D match to TRBD1 (5 bases). The ends were cut back, 6 bases at V and 4 bases at J, with 19 bases in the middle. CDR3 length: 16 residues. Germline loops: CDR1 SGHVS, CDR2 FNYEAQ. DNA of the CDR3: TGTGCCAGCAGTCCGGGGGGGGAGTCCTTCGGAAACACCATATATTTT. It specifies CASSPGGESFGNTIYF.